This is a list of T cell receptor beta chains from one sample in a study of identical twins. TCRdb re-called the 5' RACE reads with MiXCR, one entry per CDR3 protein. The table has roughly 290,000 distinct CDR3 sequences, roughly 9.8% seen once; the top ten hold around 7.1%. The same data also contributed to another study, on yellow fever vaccine responses in identical twins.

The source material was CD8+ T cells sorted from blood. The source of these receptors is a woman between 18 and 29 years old in good health. Each CDR3 is given with its conserved first and last residue. D genes are given only for firm matches. Expanded clones are given a class, and other clones once, few, many or no size at all.

clone size,J gene,V gene,CDR3 length,D gene,CDR3 protein,CDR3 DNA
NA,TRBJ2-7,TRBV4-3,16,NA,CASSQDRNTLGWEQYF,TGCGCCAGCAGCCAAGATAGGAACACCCTTGGATGGGAGCAGTACTTC
few,TRBJ2-1,TRBV12-3/TRBV12-4,14,TRBD2,CASSSSSGWDEQFF,TGTGCCAGCAGTTCATCTAGCGGATGGGATGAGCAGTTCTTC
many,TRBJ2-3,TRBV6-4,15,TRBD2,CASSDGGGSADTQYF,TGTGCCAGCAGTGACGGGGGGGGTAGTGCAGATACGCAGTATTTT
NA,TRBJ2-1,TRBV7-9,11,NA,CASSLGQGPFF,TGTGCCAGCAGCTTAGGGCAGGGGCCGTTCTTC
many,TRBJ2-7,TRBV4-1,16,TRBD1,CASSRAKEDRASEQYF,TGCGCCAGCAGCCGAGCGAAGGAGGACAGGGCCTCCGAGCAGTACTTC
NA,TRBJ2-5,TRBV20-1,16,TRBD1,CSARPPGGRFWETQYF,TGCAGTGCTAGACCCCCAGGGGGAAGGTTTTGGGAGACCCAGTACTTC
NA,TRBJ2-1,TRBV9,16,TRBD2,CASSEGGGSSYNEQFF,TGTGCCAGCAGCGAGGGCGGGGGGAGCTCCTACAATGAGCAGTTCTTC
NA,TRBJ2-2,TRBV7-9,14,TRBD1,CASTLRQGSGELFF,TGTGCCAGCACCCTTAGACAGGGGTCCGGGGAGCTGTTTTTT
medium-sized,TRBJ2-1,TRBV20-1,13,NA,CSGTGSSYNEQFF,TGCAGTGGTACCGGTAGCTCCTACAATGAGCAGTTCTTC
many,TRBJ2-3,TRBV7-2,16,TRBD1,CASSVHGQGAADTQYF,TGTGCCAGCAGCGTACACGGACAGGGCGCTGCAGATACGCAGTATTTT
many,TRBJ2-1,TRBV29-1,13,TRBD1,CSAPGTGLNEQFF,TGCAGCGCCCCCGGGACAGGGCTCAATGAGCAGTTCTTC
many,TRBJ2-1,TRBV12-3/TRBV12-4,14,NA,CASSLQPSYNEQFF,TGTGCCAGCAGTTTGCAGCCCTCCTACAATGAGCAGTTCTTC
many,TRBJ2-1,TRBV10-3,12,NA,CAISEEYNEQFF,TGTGCCATCAGTGAGGAGTACAATGAGCAGTTCTTC
many,TRBJ2-1,TRBV25-1,15,NA,CASSEARTIYNEQFF,TGTGCCAGCAGTGAAGCCCGGACTATCTACAATGAGCAGTTCTTC
many,TRBJ1-1,TRBV20-1,16,TRBD1,CSARDREGALNTEAFF,TGCAGTGCTAGAGATCGCGAGGGGGCTCTGAACACTGAAGCTTTCTTT
NA,TRBJ2-2,TRBV5-1,15,NA,CASSLTAQNTGELFF,TGCGCCAGCAGCTTGACAGCCCAAAACACCGGGGAGCTGTTTTTT
many,TRBJ1-1,TRBV20-1,16,TRBD1,CSARGPGTGGHTEAFF,TGCAGTGCTAGGGGACCTGGGACAGGGGGGCACACTGAAGCTTTCTTT
NA,TRBJ2-1,TRBV7-2,15,NA,CASSLRDNQDNEQFF,TGTGCCAGCAGCTTACGGGACAATCAGGACAATGAGCAGTTCTTC
NA,TRBJ2-5,TRBV6-5,15,NA,CASSYSTREQETQYF,TGTGCCAGCAGTTACTCGACGCGGGAACAAGAGACCCAGTACTTC
NA,TRBJ2-1,TRBV6-4,16,NA,CASSYLIGGSYNEQFF,TGTGCCAGCAGTTACCTTATAGGTGGGTCCTACAATGAGCAGTTCTTC
many,TRBJ2-7,TRBV6-2/TRBV6-3,14,NA,CASGLSGLSYEQYF,TGTGCCAGCGGACTTTCGGGACTTTCTTACGAGCAGTACTTC
NA,TRBJ2-2,TRBV6-5,17,TRBD2,CASSSWVAGVTTGELFF,TGTGCCAGCAGTTCTTGGGTAGCGGGGGTTACCACCGGGGAGCTGTTTTTT
NA,TRBJ2-1,TRBV5-1,15,NA,CASKSDGSSYNEQFF,TGCGCCAGCAAATCGGACGGAAGCTCCTACAATGAGCAGTTCTTC
many,TRBJ2-1,TRBV7-9,12,TRBD2,CASSTTSGHEFF,TGTGCCAGCAGCACAACTAGCGGCCACGAGTTCTTC
few,TRBJ2-6,TRBV4-1,21,TRBD1,CASSQIPGQGTVSSGANVLTF,TGCGCCAGCAGCCAGATACCGGGACAGGGAACTGTAAGCTCTGGGGCCAACGTCCTGACTTTC
NA,TRBJ2-5,TRBV7-6,15,NA,CASSFGTGQGETQYF,TGTGCCAGCAGCTTCGGAACAGGGCAGGGCGAGACCCAGTACTTC
few,TRBJ2-4,TRBV3-1,17,NA,CASSQDWGDGAKNIQYF,TGTGCCAGCAGCCAAGATTGGGGGGATGGGGCCAAAAACATTCAGTACTTC